Presented here are 28 T cell receptor beta chains from one specimen sequenced in a study of T cell responses to AZD1222 COVID-19 vaccine. The repertoire was sequenced with immunoSEQ multiplex PCR; TCRdb's copy has only in-frame clones and lacks some. The sample includes about 120,000 clones, about 92% of them seen just once. Sequences were derived from peripheral blood, sampled on day 0 of AZD1222 vaccination. All receptors come from an adult in good health.

The chain couples TRBV18 to TRBJ1-1, with no clear D. The CDR3 covers 14 residues. V was clipped by 2 bases and J by 0 bases, with 7 bases between them. Germline V gene lookup returns CDR1 KGHSH and CDR2 LQKENI. The CDR3 is CASSPMGLNTEAFF. The CDR3 region has the DNA TGTGCCAGCTCACCAATGGGATTGAACACTGAAGCTTTCTTT.

This chain links TRBV7-6 with TRBJ2-7; 11 bases map to TRBD2. This CDR3 spans 16 amino acids. V was clipped by 2 bases and J by 7 bases; unmatched bases: 10. The germline V gene has CDR1 SGHVS and CDR2 FNYEAQ. The CDR3 coding sequence is TGTGCCAGCAGCTTACGTTTAACTAGCGGGAGAGGGGAGCAGTACTTC. This encodes CASSLRLTSGRGEQYF.

The chain is built from TRBV2 and TRBJ1-3; D might be TRBD1 (5 bases). The CDR3 loop spans 16 amino acids. In germline, CDR1 is SNHLY, CDR2 FYNNEI. Trimming cost V 6 bases and J 0 bases, with 15 bases left between them. CDR3 protein: CASRTGTSRSGNTIYF. CDR3 in DNA: TGTGCCAGCAGAACTGGGACTTCCCGCTCTGGAAACACCATATATTTT.

V and J are TRBV19 and TRBJ1-6; D is ambiguous. The V gene's germline CDR1 is LNHDA and CDR2 SQIVND (reference sequence). The germline V and J ends were trimmed by 10 bases and 8 bases, with 15 bases remaining between them. The CDR3 has 13 residues. The CDR3 DNA is TGTGCCACCTCCGGACCGGCGGATTCACCCCTCCACTTT. Its protein is CATSGPADSPLHF.

This chain joins TRBV21-1 and TRBJ2-1; TRBD2 was called by the table and not checked on the DNA. TRBV21-1 is recorded as a pseudogene. The CDR3 extends over 18 amino acids. The CDR3 region has the DNA TGTGCCAGCAGCAAAGGGGAATGGCGGGAGAGCTCCTACAATGAGCAGTTCTTC. This translates into CASSKGEWRESSYNEQFF.

This chain joins TRBV4-2 and TRBJ1-2, with 8 nucleotides matching TRBD1. The length of the CDR3 is 18 residues. With 1 base clipped from V and 6 bases from J, the junction kept 16 bases outside the gene matches. Germline V gene data show CDR1 as LGHNA and CDR2 as YNFKEQ. CDR3 in DNA: TGTGCCAGCAGCCAAGTGGGGACAGGTCGGGATATATTAAATGGCTACACCTTC. This translates into CASSQVGTGRDILNGYTF.

CDR3 amino acids: CAWRRRSGSMAGELFF. CDR3 coding DNA: TGTGCCTGGAGGCGGCGGAGCGGGAGCATGGCCGGGGAGCTGTTTTTT. The rearrangement joins TRBV30 to TRBJ2-2; 8 bases map to TRBD2. Germline CDR1 is GTSNPN and CDR2 is SVGIG (reference sequence). The CDR3 spans 16 residues. The V gene end was trimmed by 3 bases and the J gene end by 6 bases; junction bases not matched to a gene: 12.

The chain employs TRBV19 and TRBJ2-7; TRBD1 or TRBD2 may be the D gene (5 bases each). The V and J ends lost 3 bases and 3 bases respectively, with 18 bases between them. The CDR3 runs 16 residues. Germline CDR1 reads LNHDA; CDR2 reads SQIVND (reference sequence). DNA for the CDR3: TGTGCCAGTAGTATGGGGGAAACAGCTCTAATCTACGAGCAGTACTTC. This gives the protein CASSMGETALIYEQYF.

The chain employs TRBV5-6 and TRBJ2-1; D may match TRBD1 or TRBD2 (5 bases each). The ends were cut back, 2 bases at V and 9 bases at J, with 12 bases in the middle. The CDR3 is made up of 13 amino acids. The V gene's germline CDR1 is SGHDT and CDR2 YYEEEE. The CDR3 DNA follows: TGTGCCAGCAGCTTCGGGACGTTTGGTGAGCAGTTCTTC. Amino acid sequence: CASSFGTFGEQFF.

This chain links TRBV11-3 with TRBJ1-1; TRBD1 might be the D (6 bases). CDR1 and CDR2 from the germline V gene are SGHNT and YENEEA. This CDR3 has 13 amino acids. The V end lost 1 base, the J end lost 5 bases, and 8 bases lay between the germline ends. This chain's CDR3 is CASSLGGATEAFF. CDR3 DNA: TGTGCCAGCAGCTTAGGGGGGGCGACTGAAGCTTTCTTT.

This sequence joins TRBV5-5 and TRBJ1-5; D gene uncertain. V shed 4 bases and J shed 2 bases, with 13 bases lying between them. The CDR3 runs 15 residues. Germline V CDR1 and CDR2: SGHKS, YYEKEE (reference sequence). The chain's CDR3 is CASSPRDWGNQPQHF. The CDR3 DNA reads as TGTGCCAGCAGCCCGAGAGACTGGGGCAATCAGCCCCAGCATTTT. The variable domain in full, completed from reference TRBV5-5 and TRBJ1-5, reads DAGVTQSPTHLIKTRGQQVTLRCSPISGHKSVSWYQQVLGQGPQFIFQYYEKEERGRGNFPDRFSARQFPNYSSELNVNALLLGDSALYLCASSPRDWGNQPQHFGDGTRLSIL.

The gene calls are TRBV28 and TRBJ2-6, with 8 bases that match TRBD1. CDR3 length equals 19 residues. The V gene's germline CDR1 is MDHEN and CDR2 SYDVKM. The V segment lost 3 bases and the J segment 0 bases; nucleotides outside the gene matches: 10. Here the CDR3 reads CASSFYQGQAYSGANVLTF. CDR3 in DNA: TGTGCCAGCAGTTTTTATCAGGGACAGGCCTACTCTGGGGCCAACGTCCTGACTTTC.

The chain has TRBV5-1 and TRBJ1-1; D unclear. Trimming took 1 base from V and 0 from J, leaving 7 bases between them. This CDR3 comprises 14 residues. Germline V gives CDR1 SGHRS, CDR2 YFSETQ. CDR3 protein: CASSLRVLNTEAFF. CDR3 in DNA: TGCGCCAGCAGCTTGAGGGTCTTGAACACTGAAGCTTTCTTT.

The chain joins TRBV18 to TRBJ2-7, with D hard to call. This CDR3 is built from 15 residues. Germline CDR1 reads KGHSH; CDR2 reads LQKENI. Deletions cut 2 bases from V and 0 bases from J, with 11 bases between. The DNA for the CDR3 is TGTGCCAGCTCACCAGGGGTCCAGATCTCCTACGAGCAGTACTTC. This codes for CASSPGVQISYEQYF.

The CDR3 loop is CASSFLAEAFF. The CDR3 DNA reads as TGTGCCAGCAGCTTCCTTGCTGAAGCTTTCTTT. The chain links TRBV7-9 to TRBJ1-1; D remains unclear. The CDR3 has 11 residues. Germline V gene lookup returns CDR1 SEHNR and CDR2 FQNEAQ (reference sequence). V shed 3 bases and J shed 6 bases, with 5 bases lying between them. The entire variable domain, with the rest obtained from reference TRBV7-9 and TRBJ1-1, is as follows: DTGVSQNPRHKITKRGQNVTFRCDPISEHNRLYWYRQTLGQGPEFLTYFQNEAQLEKSRLLSDRFSAERPKGSFSTLEIQRTEQGDSAMYLCASSFLAEAFFGQGTRLTVV.

The chain joins TRBV3-1 (or the pseudogene TRBV3-2) to TRBJ1-1, with a tentative D call TRBD1 (5 bases). This CDR3 region has 16 residues. The germline CDR1 and CDR2 sequences are LGHDT and YNNKEL (reference sequence). Trimming cost V 0 bases and J 1 base, with 12 bases left between them. The CDR3 DNA is TGTGCCAGCAGCCAAGATCTGGGGGAGAGGAACACTGAAGCTTTCTTT. It codes for CASSQDLGERNTEAFF.

This chain joins TRBV14 and TRBJ1-2; 10 bases are shared with TRBD1. CDR1 and CDR2 from the germline V gene are SGHDN and FVKESK. The V and J ends lost 1 base and 13 bases, in that order; junction bases with no gene match: 9. CDR3 length: 14 amino acids. As DNA, the CDR3 is TGTGCCAGCAGCCAAGCCTTGGGACAGGGGATGATCACCTTC. Its translation: CASSQALGQGMITF. Combining the CDR3 with reference TRBV14 and TRBJ1-2 gives the whole variable domain EAGVTQFPSHSVIEKGQTVTLRCDPISGHDNLYWYRRVMGKEIKFLLHFVKESKQDESGMPNNRFLAERTGGTYSTLKVQPAELEDSGVYFCASSQALGQGMITFGSGTRLTVV.

The chain is built from TRBV7-9 and TRBJ1-2; D is unclear. The V end was cut by 5 bases, the J end by 0 bases, with 16 bases between. Germline V gene data show CDR1 as SEHNR and CDR2 as FQNEAQ (reference sequence). The CDR3 extends over 16 amino acids. CDR3 residues: CASSPAGIVANYGYTF. The CDR3 DNA is TGTGCCAGCAGCCCCGCCGGAATAGTAGCTAACTATGGCTACACCTTC.

The chain employs TRBV5-1 and TRBJ2-2; weak D call: TRBD1 (6 bases). The germline V and J ends were trimmed by 2 bases and 2 bases, with 10 bases remaining between them. The germline V gene encodes CDR1 SGHRS and CDR2 YFSETQ. There are 15 residues in the CDR3. The CDR3 nucleotides read TGCGCCAGCAGCTTCGGACAGAGTAACACCGGGGAGCTGTTTTTT. As protein: CASSFGQSNTGELFF. The full variable domain, with the rest looked up from reference TRBV5-1 and TRBJ2-2, is KAGVTQTPRYLIKTRGQQVTLSCSPISGHRSVSWYQQTPGQGLQFLFEYFSETQRNKGNFPGRFSGRQFSNSRSEMNVSTLELGDSALYLCASSFGQSNTGELFFGEGSRLTVL.

This clone has only one observation. V and J are TRBV6-4 and TRBJ2-1; no reliable D call. CDR1 and CDR2 (germline): MRHNA, SNTAGT. V lost 2 bases and J 3 bases, leaving 5 bases between the germline ends. CDR3 length: 13 residues. In DNA form, the CDR3 reads TGTGCCAGCAGTGACACCTACTACAATGAGCAGTTCTTC. Protein product: CASSDTYYNEQFF.

CDR3: CASSQLPSALSLETQYF. The DNA of the CDR3 is TGCGCCAGCAGCCAACTTCCTAGCGCCCTATCATTAGAGACCCAGTACTTC. The chain combines TRBV5-1 with TRBJ2-5; D may be TRBD2 (6 bases). V lost 4 bases, J lost 4 bases, and 23 bases lay in between. Germline V lookup: CDR1 SGHRS, CDR2 YFSETQ. The CDR3 contains 17 residues.

The V gene is TRBV11-2, the J gene TRBJ1-1, with D hard to call. CDR1 and CDR2 (germline): SGHAT, FQNNGV. CDR3 length: 14 residues. The ends were cut back, 5 bases at V and 1 base at J, with 11 bases in the middle. The CDR3, as DNA: TGTGCCAGCAGCCCGTTGCACCCGAACACTGAAGCTTTCTTT. This sequence encodes CASSPLHPNTEAFF.

J is TRBJ1-1 and V is TRBV7-6; 7 positions match TRBD1. The CDR3 length is 14 residues. CDR1 is SGHVS and CDR2 is FNYEAQ in the germline V gene. V gave up 5 bases and J gave up 1 base; unmatched junction bases: 4. CDR3 DNA: TGTGCCAGCAGCGCAGGGGGTAAGAACACTGAAGCTTTCTTT. Its protein product is CASSAGGKNTEAFF.

This chain uses TRBV19 with TRBJ1-2; no clear D. CDR3 length: 11 residues. Germline-derived CDR1 and CDR2 are LNHDA and SQIVND (reference sequence). The V and J ends lost 4 bases and 8 bases respectively, with 8 bases between them. CDR3 loop: CASSTSSGYTF. DNA of the CDR3: TGTGCCAGTAGTACCTCGTCCGGCTACACCTTC.

The genes are TRBV6-5 and TRBJ1-5; no firm D call. Looked up from germline, CDR1 is MNHEY and CDR2 is SVGAGI. The CDR3 sequence is 11 residues long. With 6 bases removed from V and 9 bases from J, the gap between germline ends came to 9 bases. CDR3 bases: TGTGCCAGCAGACACGCATGGCCCCAGCATTTT. This sequence encodes CASRHAWPQHF.

The rearrangement joins TRBV5-1 to TRBJ2-7, with 8 nucleotides matching TRBD2. V dropped 0 bases and J dropped 4; count of bases not matched to a gene: 3. This CDR3 is built from 14 residues. Germline lookup yields CDR1 SGHRS and CDR2 YFSETQ. The CDR3 nucleotides are TGCGCCAGCAGCTTGGAACTAGCGGTTTACGAGCAGTACTTC. Its translation: CASSLELAVYEQYF.

V is TRBV29-1 and J is TRBJ2-1; D is possibly TRBD2 (6 bases). CDR1 is SQVTM and CDR2 is ANQGSEA in the germline V gene. Trimming took 3 bases from V and 0 from J, leaving 12 bases between them. CDR3 length equals 15 residues. The DNA for the CDR3 is TGCAGCGTTGATGGCGGGATAAGCTCCTACAATGAGCAGTTCTTC. Amino acids: CSVDGGISSYNEQFF.

V usage is TRBV9 and J usage is TRBJ1-5; D uncertain. The germline V and J ends were trimmed by 0 bases and 4 bases, with 5 bases remaining between them. Germline loops: CDR1 SGDLS, CDR2 YYNGEE. The CDR3 covers 13 residues. The CDR3 DNA reads TGTGCCAGCAGCGTAGCTCCGAATCAGCCCCAGCATTTT. Translated, it gives CASSVAPNQPQHF. Combining the CDR3 with reference TRBV9 and TRBJ1-5 gives the whole variable domain DSGVTQTPKHLITATGQRVTLRCSPRSGDLSVYWYQQSLDQGLQFLIQYYNGEERAKGNILERFSAQQFPDLHSELNLSSLELGDSALYFCASSVAPNQPQHFGDGTRLSIL.